These T cell receptor beta chains were read from a single sample in a study of read filtering for tumor transcriptome and immune sequencing. TCRdb re-derived calls from the reads in MiXCR, one entry per CDR3 protein. This sample has 100,000 to 150,000 distinct CDR3 sequences, with roughly 13% found just once. The sequenced material came from a population of CD138-negative cells sorted from bone marrow. Source of these receptors: a donor older than 35 with multiple myeloma. CDR3s include the opening cysteine and the closing phenylalanine or tryptophan. The D gene is left open where the match is weak. Clone size is given for some rows only: seen once, a few or many times, or a class if the clone is expanded.

>TRBJ2-7|TRBV19|many|-
TGTGCCAGCCGCCCCCGAGAGGTCAACGAGCAGTACTTC
CASRPREVNEQYF
>TRBJ1-2|TRBV30|-|-
TGTGCCTGGAGTTTCGGGACCGGCGGCTACACCTTC
CAWSFGTGGYTF
>TRBJ2-5|TRBV5-6|once|-
TGTGCCAGCAGCTTGGGCGAGGCCCAGTACTTC
CASSLGEAQYF
>TRBJ1-5|TRBV24-1|many|-
TGTGCCACCAGTGATGTAGGGTGGCCCCAGCATTTT
CATSDVGWPQHF
>TRBJ1-1|TRBV5-4|many|-
TGTGCCAGCAGCTTGGAGGCCCCCAACCCGAACACTGAAGCTTTCTTT
CASSLEAPNPNTEAFF
>TRBJ2-7|TRBV29-1|many|TRBD2
TGCAGCGTTGGGCTAGCGGGAAATTACGAGCAGTACTTC
CSVGLAGNYEQYF
>TRBJ1-1|TRBV20-1|many|-
TGCAGTGCTCCGATGCTGAACACTGAAGCTTTCTTT
CSAPMLNTEAFF
>TRBJ2-4|TRBV20-1|many|-
TGCAGTGCACCACCCACGGGCGCCAAAAACATTCAGTACTTC
CSAPPTGAKNIQYF
>TRBJ2-5|TRBV5-1|many|-
TGCGCCAGCAGCTTGGCCCCGACCGGGGAGACCCAGTACTTC
CASSLAPTGETQYF
>TRBJ2-3|TRBV20-1|few|TRBD2
TGCAGTGCCCCTCAGCTGGCCAGCGGGGGGAACACAGATACGCAGTATTTT
CSAPQLASGGNTDTQYF
>TRBJ2-5|TRBV12-3/TRBV12-4|-|-
TGTGCCAGCAGTGCCTCCAGCCTGCGAGAGACCCAGTACTTC
CASSASSLRETQYF
>TRBJ2-5|TRBV29-1|many|-
TGCAGCGGGACGGGACTTAAGGAGACCCAGTACTTC
CSGTGLKETQYF
>TRBJ2-1|TRBV5-4|many|TRBD2
TGTGCCAGCAGCTTGGCCGCTAGCGGGCCCTCCTACAATGAGCAGTTCTTC
CASSLAASGPSYNEQFF
>TRBJ2-7|TRBV20-1|-|TRBD2
TGCGGAGGGACTAGCGGGAGTTTGTACGAGCAGTACTTC
CGGTSGSLYEQYF
>TRBJ1-2|TRBV12-3/TRBV12-4|many|TRBD1
TGTGCCAGCACCTGGACAGGGGAAAGGTCAGATGGCTACACCTTC
CASTWTGERSDGYTF
>TRBJ2-7|TRBV20-1|many|TRBD2
TGCAGTGCTAGTCAAACCGGGACTAGCGGGAGATACGAGCAGTACTTC
CSASQTGTSGRYEQYF
>TRBJ2-2|TRBV5-1|many|-
TGCGCCAGCAGCTTACGGACATATGACACCGGGGAGCTGTTTTTT
CASSLRTYDTGELFF
>TRBJ2-7|TRBV7-2|many|TRBD2
TGTGCCAGCAGCGGAGCGGGAGTTGCGTACGAGCAGTACTTC
CASSGAGVAYEQYF
>TRBJ2-1|TRBV4-1|many|-
TGCGCCAGCAGCCAAGGGACTCAAAGATACAATGAGCAGTTCTTC
CASSQGTQRYNEQFF
>TRBJ2-2|TRBV6-5|few|-
TGTGCCAGCAGGTTCGACAGAAACACCGGGGAGCTGTTTTTT
CASRFDRNTGELFF
>TRBJ2-1|TRBV20-1|many|TRBD2
TGCAGTGCTAGGGCGCCCGGGACTAGGCTGTACAATGAGCAGTTCTTC
CSARAPGTRLYNEQFF
>TRBJ2-5|TRBV6-5|many|-
TGTGCCAGCAGTACCCCGGTGGCGGAGACCCAGTACTTC
CASSTPVAETQYF
>TRBJ1-2|TRBV28|many|-
TGTGCCAGCAGCCTACACGCGTCAGAGTATAACTATGGCTACACCTTC
CASSLHASEYNYGYTF
>TRBJ2-3|TRBV12-3/TRBV12-4|-|-
TGTGCCAGCAGCCTGGACCTAAATACGCAGTATTTT
CASSLDLNTQYF
>TRBJ2-3|TRBV6-6|many|-
TGTGCCAGCAGTTCCCTCGGACTGGGAGATACGCAGTATTTT
CASSSLGLGDTQYF
>TRBJ2-1|TRBV29-1|many|-
TGCAGCGTTATGGACAAGGCCCCTTTCGGTGAGCAGTTCTTC
CSVMDKAPFGEQFF
>TRBJ1-2|TRBV4-1|many|-
TGCGCCAGCAGCCCCCCGGGGGGGAGCTATGGCTACACCTTC
CASSPPGGSYGYTF
>TRBJ2-1|TRBV27|many|TRBD1
TGTGCCAGCAGTGAGACAGGGGTAGGCAATGAGCAGTTCTTC
CASSETGVGNEQFF
>TRBJ2-6|TRBV28|many|-
TGTGCCAGCAGTTCCCCCCGGGCTGGGGCCAACGTCCTGACTTTC
CASSSPRAGANVLTF
>TRBJ2-5|TRBV7-7|many|TRBD1
TGTGCTAGCAGCTTGGGACAGGGGTTCCGAGAGACCCAGTACTTC
CASSLGQGFRETQYF
>TRBJ1-1|TRBV5-6|many|-
TGTGCCAGCAGCTTGGGCAGGGTGGCTGAAGCTTTCTTT
CASSLGRVAEAFF
>TRBJ2-1|TRBV11-2|-|-
TGTGCCAGCAGCTTAGGCCTATCCACAGACCGGGATGAGCAGTTCTTC
CASSLGLSTDRDEQFF
>TRBJ1-4|TRBV5-5|many|-
TGTGCCAGCAGCTTAACAGGGACTCGTAATGAAAAACTGTTTTTT
CASSLTGTRNEKLFF
>TRBJ2-1|TRBV6-6|many|-
TGTGCCCACCGAGGGGATAGCTCCTACAATGAGCAGTTCTTC
CAHRGDSSYNEQFF
>TRBJ2-1|TRBV20-1|few|TRBD1
TGCAGCGCCAGAACAGGGGATCCAATATACAATGGGCAGTTCTTC
CSARTGDPIYNGQFF
>TRBJ2-5|TRBV29-1|-|-
TGCAGCGTTGGGGGGGGGGCCGGGGAGACCCAGTACTTC
CSVGGGAGETQYF
>TRBJ2-3|TRBV7-2|many|-
TGTGCCAGCAGCTCCGAGGGTGCGGGGAGGGATACGCAGTATTTT
CASSSEGAGRDTQYF
>TRBJ1-1|TRBV27|few|-
TGTGCCAGCAGTAAACAGGTGCACACTGAAGCTTCCTTT
CASSKQVHTEASF
>TRBJ2-7|TRBV5-1|many|-
TGCGCCAGCAGCAAGGGGATATCGCCCTACGAGCAGTACTTC
CASSKGISPYEQYF
>TRBJ2-3|TRBV12-3/TRBV12-4|many|TRBD2
TGTGCCAGCACAACGACTAGCGGTAGAGGGGATACGCAGTATTTT
CASTTTSGRGDTQYF
>TRBJ1-1|TRBV7-9|many|-
TGTGCCAGCAGCTTAGCGACCGCCGAGGGTTTCTTT
CASSLATAEGFF
>TRBJ2-5|TRBV30|many|-
TGTGCCTGGGAGACAGGACAAGAGACCCAGTACTTC
CAWETGQETQYF
>TRBJ2-2|TRBV9|many|-
TGTGCCAGCAGCGCCTCCGGGACATTAGCCGGGGAGCTGTTTTTT
CASSASGTLAGELFF
>TRBJ2-4|TRBV20-1|many|-
TGCAGTGCTAGAAGGAGGGACGGCAGAAACATTCAGTACTTC
CSARRRDGRNIQYF
>TRBJ2-5|TRBV12-3/TRBV12-4|many|-
TGTGCCAGCAGTTTCGGCGCAGGGGGGCAAGAGACCCAGTACTTC
CASSFGAGGQETQYF
>TRBJ1-1|TRBV2|many|TRBD1
TGTGCCAGCAGCTTTGACAGGGCTGAAGCTTTCTTT
CASSFDRAEAFF
>TRBJ2-1|TRBV28|many|-
TGTGCCAGCCTGACCCCCGGGAGACACAATGAGCAGTTCTTC
CASLTPGRHNEQFF
>TRBJ2-5|TRBV27|-|-
TGTGCCAGCAGTTTAATAGGATCGGGGCAGCAAGAGACCCAGTACTTC
CASSLIGSGQQETQYF
>TRBJ2-1|TRBV7-9|many|TRBD1
TGTGCCATCCGTGCTTTTGGACAGGGACTCGTGAATGAGCAGTTCTTC
CAIRAFGQGLVNEQFF
>TRBJ1-2|TRBV11-2|many|-
TGTGCCAGCAGCTTCGGTGAAATCTATGGCTACACCTTC
CASSFGEIYGYTF
>TRBJ2-3|TRBV29-1|-|-
TGCAGCGTTTCGTCGGGGCCCGGTACAGATACGCAGTATTTT
CSVSSGPGTDTQYF
>TRBJ1-5|TRBV15|many|-
TGTGCCACCAGCAGAGATAGGGTTAATCAGCCCCAGCATTTT
CATSRDRVNQPQHF
>TRBJ1-1|TRBV5-1|many|-
TGCGCCAGCAGCTTGGCACGGGGGGACTTGAACACTGAAGCTTTCTTT
CASSLARGDLNTEAFF
>TRBJ2-7|TRBV29-1|many|TRBD2
TGCAGCGTCCTTCGACTGCGCGGGAGAGACTACGAGCAGTACTTC
CSVLRLRGRDYEQYF